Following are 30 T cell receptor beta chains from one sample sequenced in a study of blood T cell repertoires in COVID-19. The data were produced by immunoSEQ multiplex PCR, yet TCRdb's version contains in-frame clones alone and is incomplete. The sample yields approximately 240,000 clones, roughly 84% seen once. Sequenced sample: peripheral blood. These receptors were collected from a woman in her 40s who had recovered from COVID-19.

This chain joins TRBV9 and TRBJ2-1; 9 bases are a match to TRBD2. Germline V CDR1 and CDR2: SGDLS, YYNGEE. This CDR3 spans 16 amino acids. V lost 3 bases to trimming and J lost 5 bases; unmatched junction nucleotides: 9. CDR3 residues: CASSADAASGDNEQFF. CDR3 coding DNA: TGTGCCAGCAGCGCGGACGCGGCTAGCGGGGACAATGAGCAGTTCTTC.

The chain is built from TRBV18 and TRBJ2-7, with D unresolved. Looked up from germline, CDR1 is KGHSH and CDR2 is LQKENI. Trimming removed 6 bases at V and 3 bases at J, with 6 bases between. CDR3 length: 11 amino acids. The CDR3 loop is CASSFGYEQYF. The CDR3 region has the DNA TGTGCCAGCTCGTTCGGCTACGAGCAGTACTTC. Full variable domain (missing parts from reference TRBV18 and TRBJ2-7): NAGVMQNPRHLVRRRGQEARLRCSPMKGHSHVYWYRQLPEEGLKFMVYLQKENIIDESGMPKERFSAEFPKEGPSILRIQQVVRGDSAAYFCASSFGYEQYFGPGTRLTVT.

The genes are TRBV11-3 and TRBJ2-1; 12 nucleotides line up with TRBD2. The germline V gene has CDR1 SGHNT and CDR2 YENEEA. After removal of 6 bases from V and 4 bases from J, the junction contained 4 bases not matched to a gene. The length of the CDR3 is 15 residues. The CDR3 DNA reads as TGTGCCAGCAGTGTTACTAGCGGGGGGTACAATGAGCAGTTCTTC. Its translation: CASSVTSGGYNEQFF.

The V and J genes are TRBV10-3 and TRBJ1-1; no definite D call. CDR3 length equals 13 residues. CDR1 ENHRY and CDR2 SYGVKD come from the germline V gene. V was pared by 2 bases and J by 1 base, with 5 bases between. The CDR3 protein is CAISETENTEAFF. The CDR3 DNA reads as TGTGCCATCAGTGAGACAGAGAACACTGAAGCTTTCTTT.

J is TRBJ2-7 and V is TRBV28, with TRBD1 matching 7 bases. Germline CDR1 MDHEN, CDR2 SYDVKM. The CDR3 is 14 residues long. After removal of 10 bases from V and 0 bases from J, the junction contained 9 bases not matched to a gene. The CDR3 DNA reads TGTGCCATCGAGCGACAGGGATCCTCCTACGAGCAGTACTTC. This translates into CAIERQGSSYEQYF.

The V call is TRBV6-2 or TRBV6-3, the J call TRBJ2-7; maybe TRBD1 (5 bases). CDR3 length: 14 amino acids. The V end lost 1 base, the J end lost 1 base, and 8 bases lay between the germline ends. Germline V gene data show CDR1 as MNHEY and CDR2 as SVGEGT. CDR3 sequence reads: CASSYYDSSYEQYF. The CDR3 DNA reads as TGTGCCAGCAGTTACTATGACAGTTCCTACGAGCAGTACTTC.

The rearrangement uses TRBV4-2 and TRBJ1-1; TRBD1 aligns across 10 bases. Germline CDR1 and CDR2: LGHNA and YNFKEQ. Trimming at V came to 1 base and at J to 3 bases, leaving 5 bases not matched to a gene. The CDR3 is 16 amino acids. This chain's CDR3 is CASSQGGTGVYTEAFF. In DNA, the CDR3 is TGTGCCAGCAGCCAAGGGGGGACAGGGGTATACACTGAAGCTTTCTTT.

This CDR3 reads CASSLLDAAFGYTF. In nucleotides, the CDR3 is TGTGCCAGCAGCTTGCTTGACGCGGCTTTTGGCTACACCTTC. The chain combines TRBV7-9 with TRBJ1-2; D is unclear. The CDR3 length is 14 residues. V dropped 3 bases and J dropped 7 bases, with 15 bases sitting between them. Germline assignment: CDR1 SEHNR and CDR2 FQNEAQ (reference sequence). Filled out from reference TRBV7-9 and TRBJ1-2, the complete variable domain reads DTGVSQNPRHKITKRGQNVTFRCDPISEHNRLYWYRQTLGQGPEFLTYFQNEAQLEKSRLLSDRFSAERPKGSFSTLEIQRTEQGDSAMYLCASSLLDAAFGYTFGSGTRLTVV.

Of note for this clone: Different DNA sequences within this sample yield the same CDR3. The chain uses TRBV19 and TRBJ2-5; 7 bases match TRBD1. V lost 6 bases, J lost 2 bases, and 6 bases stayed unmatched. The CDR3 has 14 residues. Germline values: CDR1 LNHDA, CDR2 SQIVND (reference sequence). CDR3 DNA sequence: TGTGCCAGTAGCCTACAGGGGACACAAGAGACCCAGTACTTC. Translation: CASSLQGTQETQYF.

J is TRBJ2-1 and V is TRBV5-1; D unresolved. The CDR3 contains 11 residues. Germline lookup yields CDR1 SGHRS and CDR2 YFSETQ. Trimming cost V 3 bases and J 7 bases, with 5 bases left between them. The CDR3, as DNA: TGCGCCAGCAGCTCGACAAATGAGCAGTTCTTC. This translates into CASSSTNEQFF. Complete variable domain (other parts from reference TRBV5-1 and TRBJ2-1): KAGVTQTPRYLIKTRGQQVTLSCSPISGHRSVSWYQQTPGQGLQFLFEYFSETQRNKGNFPGRFSGRQFSNSRSEMNVSTLELGDSALYLCASSSTNEQFFGPGTRLTVL.

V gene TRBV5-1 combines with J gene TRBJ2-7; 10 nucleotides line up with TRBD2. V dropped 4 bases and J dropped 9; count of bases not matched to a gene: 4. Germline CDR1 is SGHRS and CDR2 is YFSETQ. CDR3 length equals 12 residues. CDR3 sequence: CASSTSGGVQYF. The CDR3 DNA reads TGCGCCAGCAGCACCAGCGGGGGGGTGCAGTACTTC.

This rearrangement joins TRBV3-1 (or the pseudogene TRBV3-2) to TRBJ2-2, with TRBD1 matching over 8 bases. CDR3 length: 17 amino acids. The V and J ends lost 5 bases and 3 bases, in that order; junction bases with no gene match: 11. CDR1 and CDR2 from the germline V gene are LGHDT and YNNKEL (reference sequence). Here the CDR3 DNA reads TGTGCCAGCAGCACCCAGATCAGGGGGCCCGACACCGGGGAGCTGTTTTTT. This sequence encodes CASSTQIRGPDTGELFF.

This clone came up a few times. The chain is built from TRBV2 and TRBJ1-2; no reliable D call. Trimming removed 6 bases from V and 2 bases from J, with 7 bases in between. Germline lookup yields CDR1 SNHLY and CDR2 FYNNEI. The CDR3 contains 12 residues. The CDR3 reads CASRGVNYGYTF. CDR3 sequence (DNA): TGTGCCAGCAGGGGAGTAAACTATGGCTACACCTTC.

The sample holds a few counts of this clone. The CDR3 DNA reads as TGTGCCAGTAAGGTAGGACAGGGTTGGTCACCCCTCCACTTT. Translating gives CASKVGQGWSPLHF. J is TRBJ1-6 and V is TRBV19; 8 nucleotides align to TRBD1. Per the germline V gene, CDR1 is LNHDA and CDR2 is SQIVND (reference sequence). J gave up 10 bases and V 7 bases, and 9 bases lay outside the gene matches. This CDR3 region has 14 residues.

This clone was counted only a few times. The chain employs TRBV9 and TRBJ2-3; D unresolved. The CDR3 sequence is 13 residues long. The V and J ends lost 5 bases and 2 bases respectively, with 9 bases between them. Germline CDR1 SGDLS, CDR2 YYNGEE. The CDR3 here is CASSFEATDTQYF. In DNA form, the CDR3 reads TGTGCCAGCAGTTTTGAAGCCACAGATACGCAGTATTTT. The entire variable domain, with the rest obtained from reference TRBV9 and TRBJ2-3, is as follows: DSGVTQTPKHLITATGQRVTLRCSPRSGDLSVYWYQQSLDQGLQFLIQYYNGEERAKGNILERFSAQQFPDLHSELNLSSLELGDSALYFCASSFEATDTQYFGPGTRLTVL.

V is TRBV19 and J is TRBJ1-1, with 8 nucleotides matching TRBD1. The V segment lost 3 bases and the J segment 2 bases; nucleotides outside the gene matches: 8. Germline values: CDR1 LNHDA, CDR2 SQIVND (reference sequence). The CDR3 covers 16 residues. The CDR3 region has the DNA TGTGCCAGTAGTATCGGATACAGGGGGTCAAACACTGAAGCTTTCTTT. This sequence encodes CASSIGYRGSNTEAFF. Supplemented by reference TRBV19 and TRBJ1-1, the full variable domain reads DGGITQSPKYLFRKEGQNVTLSCEQNLNHDAMYWYRQDPGQGLRLIYYSQIVNDFQKGDIAEGYSVSREKKESFPLTVTSAQKNPTAFYLCASSIGYRGSNTEAFFGQGTRLTVV.

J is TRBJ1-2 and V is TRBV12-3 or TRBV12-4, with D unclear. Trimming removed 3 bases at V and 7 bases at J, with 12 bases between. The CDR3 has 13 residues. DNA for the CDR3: TGTGCCAGCAGTTTTGGAGGCGCGGGTGGCTACACCTTC. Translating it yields CASSFGGAGGYTF.

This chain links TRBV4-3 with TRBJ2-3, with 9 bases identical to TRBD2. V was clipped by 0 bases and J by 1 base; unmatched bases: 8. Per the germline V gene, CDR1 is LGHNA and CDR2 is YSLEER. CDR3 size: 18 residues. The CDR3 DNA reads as TGCGCCAGCAGCCAAGACCCTGGGGTAGCGGGGGGCACAGATACGCAGTATTTT. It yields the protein CASSQDPGVAGGTDTQYF.

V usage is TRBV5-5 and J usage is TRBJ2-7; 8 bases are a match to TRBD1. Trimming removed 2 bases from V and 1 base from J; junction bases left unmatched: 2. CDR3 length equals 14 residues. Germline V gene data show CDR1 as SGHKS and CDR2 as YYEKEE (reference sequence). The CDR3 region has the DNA TGTGCCAGCAGCTTATGGACAGGGTCCTACGAGCAGTACTTC. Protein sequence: CASSLWTGSYEQYF.

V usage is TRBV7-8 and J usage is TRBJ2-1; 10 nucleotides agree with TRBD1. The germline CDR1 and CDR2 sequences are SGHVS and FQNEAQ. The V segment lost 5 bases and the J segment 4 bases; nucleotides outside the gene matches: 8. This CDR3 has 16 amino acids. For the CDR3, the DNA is TGTGCCAGCAGCCTTCGACCGGGACAGGGGTACAATGAGCAGTTCTTC. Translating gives CASSLRPGQGYNEQFF.

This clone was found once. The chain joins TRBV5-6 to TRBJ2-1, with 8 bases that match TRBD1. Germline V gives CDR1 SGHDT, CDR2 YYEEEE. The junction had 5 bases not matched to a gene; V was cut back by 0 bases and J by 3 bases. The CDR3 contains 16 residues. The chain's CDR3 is CASSLDPTGGYNEQFF. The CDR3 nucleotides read TGTGCCAGCAGCTTGGATCCCACAGGGGGCTACAATGAGCAGTTCTTC.

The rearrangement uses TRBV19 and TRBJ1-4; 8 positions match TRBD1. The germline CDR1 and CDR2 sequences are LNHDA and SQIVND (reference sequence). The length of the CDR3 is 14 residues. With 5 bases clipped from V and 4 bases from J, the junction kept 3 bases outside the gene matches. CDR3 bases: TGTGCCAGTAGTGGGGGACAGGATAATGAAAAACTGTTTTTT. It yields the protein CASSGGQDNEKLFF.

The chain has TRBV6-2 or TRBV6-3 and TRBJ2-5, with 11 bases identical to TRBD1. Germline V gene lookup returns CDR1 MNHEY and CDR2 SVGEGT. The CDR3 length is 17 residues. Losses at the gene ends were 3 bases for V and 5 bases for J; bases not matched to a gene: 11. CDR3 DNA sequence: TGTGCCAGCAGTTATATCGGACAGGGGGCGTCGGGGGAGACCCAGTACTTC. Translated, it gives CASSYIGQGASGETQYF.

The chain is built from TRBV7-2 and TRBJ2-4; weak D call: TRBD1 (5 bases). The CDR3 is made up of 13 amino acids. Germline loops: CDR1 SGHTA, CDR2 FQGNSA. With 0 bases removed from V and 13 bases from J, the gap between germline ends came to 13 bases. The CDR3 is CASSLAPERQQYF. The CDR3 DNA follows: TGTGCCAGCAGCTTAGCGCCGGAGAGACAGCAGTACTTC.

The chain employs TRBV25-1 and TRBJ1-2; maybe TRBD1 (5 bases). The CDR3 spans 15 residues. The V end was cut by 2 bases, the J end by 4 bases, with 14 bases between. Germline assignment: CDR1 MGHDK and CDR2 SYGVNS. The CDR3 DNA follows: TGTGCCAGCAGTGAAGGGGCAGGGCGCGGCTATGGCTACACCTTC. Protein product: CASSEGAGRGYGYTF.

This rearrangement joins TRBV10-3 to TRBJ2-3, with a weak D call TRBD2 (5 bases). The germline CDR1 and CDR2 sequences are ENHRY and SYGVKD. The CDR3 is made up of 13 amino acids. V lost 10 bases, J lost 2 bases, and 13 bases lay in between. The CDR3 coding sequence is TGTGCCACTGAGGACTCGTCCACAGATACGCAGTATTTT. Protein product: CATEDSSTDTQYF.

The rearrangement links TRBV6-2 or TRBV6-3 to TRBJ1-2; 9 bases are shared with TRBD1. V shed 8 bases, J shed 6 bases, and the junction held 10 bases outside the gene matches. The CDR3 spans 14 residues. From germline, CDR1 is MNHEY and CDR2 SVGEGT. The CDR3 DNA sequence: TGTGCCAGCCGCCTTTCCGGGACAGGGCATGGCTACACCTTC. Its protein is CASRLSGTGHGYTF.

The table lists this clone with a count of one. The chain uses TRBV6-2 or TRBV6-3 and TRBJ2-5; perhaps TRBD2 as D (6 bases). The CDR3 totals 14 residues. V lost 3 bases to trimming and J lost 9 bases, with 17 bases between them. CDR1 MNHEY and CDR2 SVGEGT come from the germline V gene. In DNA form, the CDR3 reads TGTGCCAGCAGTTATACTGAGGGCGGGGCGGCCCAGTACTTC. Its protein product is CASSYTEGGAAQYF.

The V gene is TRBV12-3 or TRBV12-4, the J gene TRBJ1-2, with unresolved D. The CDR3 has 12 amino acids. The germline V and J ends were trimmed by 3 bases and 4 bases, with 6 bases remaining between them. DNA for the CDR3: TGTGCCAGCAGTTTGCAGTCCTATGGCTACACCTTC. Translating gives CASSLQSYGYTF.

The DNA for the CDR3 is TGTGCCAGCAGACCGTTATTCGGTACCGAAGCTTTCTTT. It specifies CASRPLFGTEAFF. The J gene is TRBJ1-1, the V gene TRBV7-2; the D is unclear. CDR1 is SGHTA and CDR2 is FQGNSA in the germline V gene. V lost 6 bases to trimming and J lost 8 bases, with 16 bases between them. CDR3 size: 13 residues. The full variable domain, its missing parts supplied by reference TRBV7-2 and TRBJ1-1, is GAGVSQSPSNKVTEKGKDVELRCDPISGHTALYWYRQSLGQGLEFLIYFQGNSAPDKSGLPSDRFSAERTGGSVSTLTIQRTQQEDSAVYLCASRPLFGTEAFFGQGTRLTVV.